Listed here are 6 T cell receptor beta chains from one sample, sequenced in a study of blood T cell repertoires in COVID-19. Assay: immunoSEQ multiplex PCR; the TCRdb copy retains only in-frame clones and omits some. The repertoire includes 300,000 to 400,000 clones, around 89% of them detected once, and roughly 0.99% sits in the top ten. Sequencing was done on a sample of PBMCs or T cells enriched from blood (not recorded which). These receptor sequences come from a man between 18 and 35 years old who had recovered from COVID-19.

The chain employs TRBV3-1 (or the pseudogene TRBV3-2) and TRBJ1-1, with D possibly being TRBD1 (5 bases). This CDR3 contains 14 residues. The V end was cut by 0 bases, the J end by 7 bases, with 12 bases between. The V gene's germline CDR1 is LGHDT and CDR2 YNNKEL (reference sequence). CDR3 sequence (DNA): TGTGCCAGCAGCCAAGAGGTCCGAGACAGTGAAGCTTTCTTT. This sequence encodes CASSQEVRDSEAFF.

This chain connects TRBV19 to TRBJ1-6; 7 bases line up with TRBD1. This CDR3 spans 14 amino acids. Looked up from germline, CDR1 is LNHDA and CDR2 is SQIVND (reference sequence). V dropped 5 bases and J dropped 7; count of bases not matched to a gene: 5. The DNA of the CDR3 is TGTGCCAGTAGTGCCGGGACAGCGAATTCACCCCTCCACTTT. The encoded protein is CASSAGTANSPLHF.

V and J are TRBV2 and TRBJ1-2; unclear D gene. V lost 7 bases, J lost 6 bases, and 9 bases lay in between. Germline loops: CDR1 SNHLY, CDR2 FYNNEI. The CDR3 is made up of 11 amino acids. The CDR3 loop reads CASTERDGYTF. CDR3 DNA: TGTGCCAGCACAGAGAGGGATGGCTACACCTTC.

The CDR3 sequence is CASSAVQGMFSEAFF. The CDR3 DNA sequence: TGTGCCAGTAGTGCGGTACAGGGAATGTTCTCTGAAGCTTTCTTT. This rearrangement joins TRBV19 to TRBJ1-1; D may be TRBD1 (6 bases). Germline values: CDR1 LNHDA, CDR2 SQIVND (reference sequence). Trimming pared 5 bases from V and 6 bases from J, leaving 19 bases between. The CDR3 covers 15 residues.

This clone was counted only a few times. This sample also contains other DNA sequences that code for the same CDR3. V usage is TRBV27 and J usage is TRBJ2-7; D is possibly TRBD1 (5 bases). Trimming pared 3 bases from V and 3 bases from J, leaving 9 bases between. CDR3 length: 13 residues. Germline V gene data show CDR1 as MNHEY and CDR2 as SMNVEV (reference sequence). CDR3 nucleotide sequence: TGTGCCAGCAGTTTGACAGCTGTCTACGAGCAGTACTTC. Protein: CASSLTAVYEQYF.

CDR3 DNA sequence: TGTGCCAGCAGTGAAGACAGGGGGAACACCATATATTTT. Amino acid sequence: CASSEDRGNTIYF. The chain joins TRBV6-1 to TRBJ1-3; 8 positions match TRBD1. The V gene's germline CDR1 is MNHNS and CDR2 SASEGT. V lost 1 base and J lost 7; bases outside the gene matches: 0. The CDR3 is 13 amino acids.